These 26 T cell receptor beta chains share one sample of origin, sequenced in a study of blood T cell repertoires in COVID-19. Produced via immunoSEQ multiplex PCR; TCRdb's table is partial and in-frame only. The profile shows more than 250,000 clones, around nine tenths of them singletons. Input material: PBMCs or T cells enriched from blood (not recorded which). The receptors come from a woman aged 18-30 years who had recovered from COVID-19.

The genes are TRBV19 and TRBJ1-1, with D perhaps TRBD1 (6 bases). Trimming left V 11 bases short and J 5 bases short, with 18 bases between. CDR3 length: 13 residues. From germline, CDR1 is LNHDA and CDR2 SQIVND (reference sequence). The CDR3 DNA is TGTGCCGTTCTTAGCAAGGGGGAAACTGAAGCTTTCTTT. Amino acid sequence: CAVLSKGETEAFF.

This clone has only a few counts. The chain carries TRBV11-3 and TRBJ1-5; D is undetermined. Trimming took off 0 bases at V and 10 bases at J, with 10 bases between the two ends. CDR1 is SGHNT, CDR2 YENEEA, per germline. The CDR3 sequence is 13 residues long. The CDR3: CASSLDWAGPQHF. In DNA, the CDR3 is TGTGCCAGCAGCTTAGATTGGGCGGGACCCCAGCATTTT. The full variable domain, in which reference TRBV11-3 and TRBJ1-5 provide the parts outside the CDR3, is EAGVVQSPRYKIIEKKQPVAFWCNPISGHNTLYWYLQNLGQGPELLIRYENEEAVDDSQLPKDRFSAERLKGVDSTLKIQPAELGDSAVYLCASSLDWAGPQHFGDGTRLSIL.

This clone was picked up a small number of times. The chain uses TRBV13 and TRBJ2-5; maybe TRBD2 (5 bases). The CDR3 extends over 15 amino acids. Germline V gene lookup returns CDR1 PRHDT and CDR2 FYEKMQ (reference sequence). The V gene lost 5 bases and the J gene lost 4 bases, with 17 bases spanning the gap. CDR3 bases: TGTGCCAGCAGCCCCCCGGACTTCCCCGGAGAGACCCAGTACTTC. Translated, it gives CASSPPDFPGETQYF.

V is TRBV7-2 and J is TRBJ2-7; 13 bases are a match to TRBD2. The CDR3 covers 15 residues. Germline CDR1 is SGHTA and CDR2 is FQGNSA. V trimming: 4 bases; J trimming: 3 bases; junction bases outside the gene matches: 3. The DNA of the CDR3 is TGTGCCAGCAGCTCGGGACTAGCGGGATACTACGAGCAGTACTTC. Protein sequence: CASSSGLAGYYEQYF.

This chain connects TRBV19 to TRBJ1-2; maybe TRBD1 (5 bases). Trimming removed 4 bases at V and 8 bases at J, with 23 bases between. The CDR3 covers 16 residues. Germline loops: CDR1 LNHDA, CDR2 SQIVND (reference sequence). This CDR3 is CASSTGGGVFVEGYTF. The CDR3 bases are TGTGCCAGTAGTACTGGGGGAGGGGTTTTTGTGGAGGGCTACACCTTC. The entire variable domain, with the rest obtained from reference TRBV19 and TRBJ1-2, is as follows: DGGITQSPKYLFRKEGQNVTLSCEQNLNHDAMYWYRQDPGQGLRLIYYSQIVNDFQKGDIAEGYSVSREKKESFPLTVTSAQKNPTAFYLCASSTGGGVFVEGYTFGSGTRLTVV.

V and J are TRBV9 and TRBJ2-7; 7 bases agree with TRBD1. J lost 0 bases, V lost 3 bases, and 3 bases had no gene match. Germline CDR1 reads SGDLS; CDR2 reads YYNGEE. This CDR3 is 14 amino acids long. DNA of the CDR3: TGTGCCAGCAGCGCGAGGGACAGCTCCTACGAGCAGTACTTC. This encodes CASSARDSSYEQYF.

The J gene is TRBJ2-1, the V gene TRBV5-6; D remains unclear. V shed 0 bases and J shed 4 bases, with 5 bases lying between them. Germline V gene lookup returns CDR1 SGHDT and CDR2 YYEEEE. The CDR3 has 13 residues. In nucleotides, the CDR3 is TGTGCCAGCAGCTTGGACTATTACAATGAGCAGTTCTTC. Translation: CASSLDYYNEQFF.

This clone was recorded once. The gene calls are TRBV15 and TRBJ2-3; TRBD2 aligns across 8 bases. Germline CDR1 reads LNHNV; CDR2 reads YYDKDF (reference sequence). The CDR3 length is 16 residues. V shed 0 bases and J 6 bases; nucleotides not matched to a gene: 8. The CDR3 coding sequence is TGTGCCACCAGCAGAGATCAGGGCGGGGGGCTGGATACGCAGTATTTT. Residues: CATSRDQGGGLDTQYF.

The chain links TRBV15 to TRBJ1-1; no clear D. V dropped 4 bases and J dropped 0 bases, with 12 bases sitting between them. The CDR3 has 15 residues. CDR1 is LNHNV, CDR2 YYDKDF, per germline (reference sequence). CDR3 protein: CATSMGGGLNTEAFF. The CDR3 bases are TGTGCCACCAGCATGGGAGGTGGCTTGAACACTGAAGCTTTCTTT.

The genes are TRBV4-1 and TRBJ1-5; possible D gene TRBD1, 5 bases. Trimming took 5 bases from V and 3 from J, leaving 20 bases between them. The germline gives CDR1 MGHRA, CDR2 YSYEKL. The CDR3 has 17 residues. The CDR3 region is CASSAQYPGLTNQPQHF. Here the CDR3 DNA reads TGCGCCAGCAGCGCTCAGTACCCAGGGCTTACCAATCAGCCCCAGCATTTT.

The chain joins TRBV9 to TRBJ1-3; possibly TRBD1 for D (5 bases). V dropped 3 bases and J dropped 3 bases, with 13 bases sitting between them. This CDR3 has 15 amino acids. Looked up from germline, CDR1 is SGDLS and CDR2 is YYNGEE. CDR3 sequence: CASSDGHPYGNTIYF. The DNA for the CDR3 is TGTGCCAGCAGCGACGGACATCCTTATGGAAACACCATATATTTT.

The chain combines TRBV4-3 with TRBJ2-1; D is ambiguous. Trimming took 0 bases from V and 2 from J, leaving 14 bases between them. CDR3 length: 17 residues. CDR1 and CDR2 (germline): LGHNA, YSLEER. The CDR3 DNA follows: TGCGCCAGCAGCCAAGATATCGCGTATCCCCCCTACAATGAGCAGTTCTTC. It specifies CASSQDIAYPPYNEQFF.

The V call is TRBV9, the J call TRBJ2-2, with a possible D match to TRBD2 (5 bases). V was cut by 2 bases and J by 3 bases, with 11 bases left in between. Germline-derived CDR1 and CDR2 are SGDLS and YYNGEE. There are 15 residues in the CDR3. The DNA for the CDR3 is TGTGCCAGCAGCGTCGGGGTATTGGACACCGGGGAGCTGTTTTTT. This gives the protein CASSVGVLDTGELFF. The full variable domain, in which reference TRBV9 and TRBJ2-2 provide the parts outside the CDR3, is DSGVTQTPKHLITATGQRVTLRCSPRSGDLSVYWYQQSLDQGLQFLIQYYNGEERAKGNILERFSAQQFPDLHSELNLSSLELGDSALYFCASSVGVLDTGELFFGEGSRLTVL.

The chain carries TRBV6-5 and TRBJ2-2; the D gene is possibly TRBD1 (5 bases). Looked up from germline, CDR1 is MNHEY and CDR2 is SVGAGI. CDR3 length: 15 residues. Trimming removed 7 bases from V and 8 bases from J, with 20 bases in between. CDR3 nucleotide sequence: TGTGCCAGCACTCTCCTACTAACCCCAGGGGGGGAGCTGTTTTTT. It specifies CASTLLLTPGGELFF.

The genes are TRBV11-2 and TRBJ2-1; D is uncertain. Germline CDR1 reads SGHAT; CDR2 reads FQNNGV. CDR3 length: 11 amino acids. V was trimmed by 3 bases and J by 9 bases, leaving 6 bases between them. CDR3 amino acids: CASSLSGEQFF. CDR3 sequence (DNA): TGTGCCAGCAGCTTGTCCGGTGAGCAGTTCTTC.

This clone has only a few counts. V gene TRBV3-1 (or the pseudogene TRBV3-2) combines with J gene TRBJ1-6; maybe TRBD1 (5 bases). Germline lookup yields CDR1 LGHDT and CDR2 YNNKEL (reference sequence). Between the trimmed V and J ends, which lost 2 bases and 2 bases, there was a span of 7 bases. The CDR3 consists of 15 residues. CDR3 in amino acids: CASSQQGPYNSPLHF. The CDR3 DNA reads TGTGCCAGCAGCCAACAGGGCCCCTATAATTCACCCCTCCACTTT.

This chain joins TRBV27 and TRBJ1-2; no definite D call. The ends were cut back, 6 bases at V and 2 bases at J, with 13 bases in the middle. Germline CDR1 is MNHEY and CDR2 is SMNVEV (reference sequence). This CDR3 is built from 14 residues. The CDR3 sequence is CASSPPGGNYGYTF. The CDR3 region has the DNA TGTGCCAGCAGCCCCCCAGGAGGGAACTATGGCTACACCTTC.

The chain links TRBV18 to TRBJ1-1; 9 bases fit TRBD1. The V gene's germline CDR1 is KGHSH and CDR2 LQKENI. The CDR3 runs to 18 residues. V was clipped by 1 base and J by 0 bases; unmatched bases: 9. For the CDR3, the DNA is TGTGCCAGCTCACCACTCGGGACAGGGAGTTTAATGAACACTGAAGCTTTCTTT. Its protein is CASSPLGTGSLMNTEAFF.

This clone was recorded only once. The chain couples TRBV30 to TRBJ1-2; no firm D call. Trimming cost V 0 bases and J 8 bases, with 13 bases left between them. Looked up from germline, CDR1 is GTSNPN and CDR2 is SVGIG (reference sequence). CDR3 length equals 13 residues. As DNA, the CDR3 is TGTGCCTGGAGTGTAAGTAGCGGGATCGGCTACACCTTC. Its translation is CAWSVSSGIGYTF.

The chain is built from TRBV19 and TRBJ1-6, with D tentatively TRBD1 (6 bases). This CDR3 comprises 13 residues. V was trimmed by 2 bases and J by 11 bases, leaving 10 bases between them. Per germline, CDR1 LNHDA and CDR2 SQIVND (reference sequence). CDR3 protein: CASSIPDRTPLHF. In nucleotides, the CDR3 is TGTGCCAGTAGTATACCGGACAGAACACCCCTCCACTTT.

The chain uses TRBV5-1 and TRBJ1-5; D unclear. This CDR3 is built from 15 residues. CDR1 and CDR2 (germline): SGHRS, YFSETQ. The ends were cut back, 0 bases at V and 7 bases at J, with 14 bases in the middle. The CDR3: CASSLDGQPRQPQHF. CDR3 coding DNA: TGCGCCAGCAGCTTGGATGGGCAGCCTCGGCAGCCCCAGCATTTT.

The chain combines TRBV4-3 with TRBJ2-2, with a possible D match to TRBD1 (5 bases). Germline CDR1 is LGHNA and CDR2 is YSLEER. The germline V and J ends were trimmed by 0 bases and 1 base, with 6 bases remaining between them. The CDR3 covers 15 residues. CDR3 sequence: CASSQDGQNTGELFF. The CDR3 DNA reads TGCGCCAGCAGCCAAGATGGACAGAACACCGGGGAGCTGTTTTTT.

J is TRBJ1-4 and V is TRBV5-5, with unresolved D. The V and J ends lost 1 base and 8 bases respectively, with 12 bases between them. The length of the CDR3 is 14 residues. The germline CDR1 and CDR2 sequences are SGHKS and YYEKEE (reference sequence). This chain's CDR3 is CASSLTVPGEKLFF. CDR3 coding DNA: TGTGCCAGCAGCTTGACAGTGCCTGGGGAAAAACTGTTTTTT.

The chain couples TRBV27 to TRBJ1-5; the match to TRBD1 covers 9 bases. The CDR3 has 14 amino acids. Germline V CDR1 and CDR2: MNHEY, SMNVEV (reference sequence). The J segment lost 7 bases and the V segment lost 3 bases, leaving 4 bases of the junction unmatched. In nucleotides, the CDR3 is TGTGCCAGCAGTTTTGGACAGGGGCGGCAGCCCCAGCATTTT. This encodes CASSFGQGRQPQHF.

The chain recombines TRBV6-5 with TRBJ2-1; D perhaps matches TRBD1 (6 bases). CDR1 is MNHEY and CDR2 is SVGAGI in the germline V gene. The CDR3 consists of 13 residues. V lost 5 bases and J 6 bases, leaving 11 bases between the germline ends. This chain's CDR3 is CASSRRQANEQFF. CDR3 nucleotide sequence: TGTGCCAGCAGTCGTAGACAGGCCAATGAGCAGTTCTTC.

The genes are TRBV3-1 (or the pseudogene TRBV3-2) and TRBJ2-1, with 11 bases aligning to TRBD2. Germline V gene sequence: CDR1 LGHDT, CDR2 YNNKEL (reference sequence). J was trimmed by 2 bases and V by 2 bases; bases with no gene match: 2. This CDR3 is built from 16 residues. The CDR3 reads CASSQRLAGTYNEQFF. Here the CDR3 DNA reads TGTGCCAGCAGCCAACGACTAGCGGGAACCTACAATGAGCAGTTCTTC.